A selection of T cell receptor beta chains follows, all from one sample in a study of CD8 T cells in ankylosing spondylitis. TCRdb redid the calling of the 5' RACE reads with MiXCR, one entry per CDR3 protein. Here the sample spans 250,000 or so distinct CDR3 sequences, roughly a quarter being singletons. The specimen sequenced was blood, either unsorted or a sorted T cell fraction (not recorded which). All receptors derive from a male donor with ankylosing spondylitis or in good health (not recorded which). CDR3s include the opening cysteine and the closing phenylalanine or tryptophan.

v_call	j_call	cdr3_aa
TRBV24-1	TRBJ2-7	CATSDSSYEQYF
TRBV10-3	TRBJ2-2	CAISESAGGTGELFF
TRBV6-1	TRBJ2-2	CASWGQGRGTTGELFF
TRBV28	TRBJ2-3	CASSEDGPGADTQYF
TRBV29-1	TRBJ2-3	CSGGDGTDTQYF
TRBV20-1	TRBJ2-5	CSARDHRGGQETQYF
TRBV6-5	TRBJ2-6	CASSYRRTGAAGANVLTF
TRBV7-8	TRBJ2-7	CASSSTGGEQYF
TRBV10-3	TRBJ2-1	CAISQPSRAGGYNEQFF
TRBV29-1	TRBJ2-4	CSVPAGGSDKNIQYF
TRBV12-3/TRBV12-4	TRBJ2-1	CASSLTGDNEQFF
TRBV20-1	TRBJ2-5	CSARDLYIQETQYF
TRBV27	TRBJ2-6	CASSSKGAGANVLTF
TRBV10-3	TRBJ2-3	CAITGLEKRDTQYF
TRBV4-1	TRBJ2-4	CASSPLGVAKNIQYF
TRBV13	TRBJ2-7	CASSAPLAGTYEQYF
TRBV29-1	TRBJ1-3	CSARQGAGDTIYF
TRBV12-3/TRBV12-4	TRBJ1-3	CASSPGGRNTIYF
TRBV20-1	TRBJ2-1	CSATTGTSVYNEQFF
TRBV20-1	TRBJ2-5	CSAREVWDTDGAQYF
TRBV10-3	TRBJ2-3	CAIRVTDTQYF
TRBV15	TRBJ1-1	CATSRSLMNTEAFF
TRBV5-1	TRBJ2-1	CASSLVSSGANNEQFF
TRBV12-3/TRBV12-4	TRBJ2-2	CASTHMGTNTGELFF
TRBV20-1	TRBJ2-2	CSADIKSGELFF
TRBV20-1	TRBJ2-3	CSAHDSLSTDTQYF
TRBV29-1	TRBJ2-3	CSVGRGRTDTQYF
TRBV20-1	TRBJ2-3	CSAVSGGGRDTQYF
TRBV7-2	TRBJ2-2	CASSNRGGTGELFF
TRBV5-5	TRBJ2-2	CASSLDGAYTGELFF
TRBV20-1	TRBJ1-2	CSAGGGSNYGYTF
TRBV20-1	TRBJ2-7	CSARALRGTSGSYEQYF
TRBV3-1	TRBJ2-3	CASSQEGASDTQYF
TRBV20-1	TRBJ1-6	CSAIGGGGSYNSPLHF
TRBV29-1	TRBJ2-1	CSVAPGISYNEQFF
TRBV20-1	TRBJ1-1	CSARVAINTEAFF
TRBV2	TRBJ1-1	CASSLQGKRAFF
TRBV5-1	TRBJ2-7	CASSPDGQRRDEQYF
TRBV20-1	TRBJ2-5	CSAGGRGSTQGAQYF
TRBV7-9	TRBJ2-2	CASSLRTENTGELFF
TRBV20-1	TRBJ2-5	CSATGGRETQYF
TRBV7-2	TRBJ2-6	CASSLVVSGANVLTF
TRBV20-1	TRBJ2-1	CSAGKTSGAVNEQFF
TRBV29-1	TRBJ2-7	CSAGTPYEQYF
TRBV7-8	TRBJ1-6	CASSLWTGQNSPLHF
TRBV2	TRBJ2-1	CASSEWGQGYNEQFF
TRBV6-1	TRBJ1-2	CAIGQGGRYGYTF
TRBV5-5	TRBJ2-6	CASSLGQGKLTGANVLTF
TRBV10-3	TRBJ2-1	CAISESKERGSYNEQFF
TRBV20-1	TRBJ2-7	CSARDWGASGSYEQYF
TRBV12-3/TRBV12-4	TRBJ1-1	CASSLGLGNTEAFF
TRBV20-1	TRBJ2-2	CSARVGGLGTGELFF